This T cell receptor (beta chain) was retrieved from a study of T cell changes during pregnancy in multiple sclerosis. Germline V gene lookup returns CDR1 MNHEY and CDR2 SVGAGI. The V and J ends lost 2 bases and 4 bases respectively, with 11 bases between them. The CDR3 loop spans 14 amino acids. Libraries were prepared by immunoSEQ multiplex PCR; TCRdb keeps only in-frame clonotypes and omits some of them. This table holds some 81,000 clones, about nine tenths found once. The genes are TRBV6-5 and TRBJ2-5, with D perhaps TRBD1 (5 bases). The material was peripheral blood, obtained before pregnancy. The origin of this receptor is a female donor with multiple sclerosis, enrolled in a pregnancy study. The CDR3 sequence: CASSYGHPGETQYF. DNA for the CDR3: TGTGCCAGCAGTTACGGACACCCAGGAGAGACCCAGTACTTC.